This entry describes one T cell receptor (beta chain). The table lists this clonotype with a few counts. Its antigen remains unidentified. It has no much larger one-base neighbor in the sample; base qualities were not kept. This sample is part of a study of CD8 T cells in ankylosing spondylitis (dated by TCRdb to 2016 to 2017). Study-wide context: The study profiled T cell receptor beta repertoires in healthy donors and ankylosing spondylitis patients to find disease-linked TCR variants. The whole study cohort included 90 to 120 healthy donors and around 25 ankylosing spondylitis patients. Peripheral blood was sampled, and synovial fluid was also collected from ankylosing spondylitis patients.

Spanning cysteine to phenylalanine, the CDR3 consists of 16 amino acids. Only the CDR3 DNA is retained, 48 bases long and in frame from the first base. The germline V gene specifies SGDLS as CDR1 and YYNGEE as CDR2. The V end gives up 0 bases and the J end 1 base, leaving 4 bases in the junction not matched to a gene. The run used an Illumina HiSeq 2500. TCR beta libraries were prepared by quantitative 5'-RACE with molecular barcodes. Per the authors' processing: A new computational method based on a probabilistic model of VDJ rearrangement was used to identify disease-linked TCR variants. TCRdb redid the processing of the public reads, applying fastp at Q25 and MiXCR, and retained in-frame beta chains. Each CDR3 protein appears once, grouped with its most common genes and DNA. The V and J calls come from TCRdb's annotation, not from the publication. In all, the sample holds fewer than 750,000 distinct CDR3 sequences, and under 20% of those were seen once. The ten top clones hold about a fifth of the sample.

Study-wide findings and limitations: A TCR beta motif made up of eight highly homologous amino acid variants appeared to be characteristic of blood from ankylosing spondylitis patients. Significant enrichment of the disease-linked clones was reported in matched synovial fluid samples from ankylosing spondylitis patients. A CD8+ phenotype was shown by the disease-linked clones, which were found at relatively low frequencies in peripheral blood. Some motif variants had previously been reported in the synovial fluid and blood of reactive arthritis patients, which suggests shared mechanisms of disease initiation.

This receptor was identified in a male donor with ankylosing spondylitis. The receptor chain draws on TRBV9 and TRBJ2-5; a stretch of 9 junction bases matches TRBD2. Material for sequencing was blood, either unsorted or a sorted T cell fraction (not recorded which). The sequenced DNA: TGTGCCAGCAGCGTAGGGCTAGCGGGGTTCCAAGAGACCCAGTACTTC. The translation is CASSVGLAGFQETQYF.